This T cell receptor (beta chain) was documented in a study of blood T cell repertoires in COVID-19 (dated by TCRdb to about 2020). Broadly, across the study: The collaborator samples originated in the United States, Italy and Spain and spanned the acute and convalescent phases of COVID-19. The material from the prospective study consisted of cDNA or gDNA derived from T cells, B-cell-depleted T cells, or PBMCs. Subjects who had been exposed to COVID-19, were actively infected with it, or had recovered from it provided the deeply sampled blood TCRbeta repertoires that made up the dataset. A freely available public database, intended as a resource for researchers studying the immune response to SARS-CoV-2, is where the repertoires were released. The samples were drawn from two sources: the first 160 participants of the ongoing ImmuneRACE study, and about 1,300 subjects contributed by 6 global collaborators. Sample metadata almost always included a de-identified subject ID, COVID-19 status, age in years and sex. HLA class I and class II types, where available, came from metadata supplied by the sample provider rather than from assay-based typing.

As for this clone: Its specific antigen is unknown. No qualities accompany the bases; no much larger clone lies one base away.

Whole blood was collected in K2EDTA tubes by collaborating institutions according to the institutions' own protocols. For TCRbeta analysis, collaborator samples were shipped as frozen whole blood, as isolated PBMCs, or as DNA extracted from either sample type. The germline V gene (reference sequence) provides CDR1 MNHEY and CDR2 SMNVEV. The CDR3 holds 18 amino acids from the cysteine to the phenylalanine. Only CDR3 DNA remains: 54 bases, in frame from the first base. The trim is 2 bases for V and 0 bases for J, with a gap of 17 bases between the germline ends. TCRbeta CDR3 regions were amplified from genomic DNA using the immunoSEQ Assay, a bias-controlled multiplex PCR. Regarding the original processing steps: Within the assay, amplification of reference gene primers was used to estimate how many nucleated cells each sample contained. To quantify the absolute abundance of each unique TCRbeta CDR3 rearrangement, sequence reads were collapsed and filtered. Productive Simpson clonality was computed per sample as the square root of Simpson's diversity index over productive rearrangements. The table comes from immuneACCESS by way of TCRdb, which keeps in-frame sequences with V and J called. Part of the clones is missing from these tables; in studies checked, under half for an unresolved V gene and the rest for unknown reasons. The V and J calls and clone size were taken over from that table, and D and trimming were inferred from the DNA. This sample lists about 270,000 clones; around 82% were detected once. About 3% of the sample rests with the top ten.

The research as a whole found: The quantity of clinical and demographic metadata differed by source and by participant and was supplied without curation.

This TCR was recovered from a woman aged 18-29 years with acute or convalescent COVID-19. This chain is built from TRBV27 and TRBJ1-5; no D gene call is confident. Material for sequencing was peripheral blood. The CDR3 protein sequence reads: CASSLGRLRGDSNQPQHF. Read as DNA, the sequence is TGTGCCAGCAGTTTAGGCAGACTTCGTGGCGATAGCAATCAGCCCCAGCATTTT.